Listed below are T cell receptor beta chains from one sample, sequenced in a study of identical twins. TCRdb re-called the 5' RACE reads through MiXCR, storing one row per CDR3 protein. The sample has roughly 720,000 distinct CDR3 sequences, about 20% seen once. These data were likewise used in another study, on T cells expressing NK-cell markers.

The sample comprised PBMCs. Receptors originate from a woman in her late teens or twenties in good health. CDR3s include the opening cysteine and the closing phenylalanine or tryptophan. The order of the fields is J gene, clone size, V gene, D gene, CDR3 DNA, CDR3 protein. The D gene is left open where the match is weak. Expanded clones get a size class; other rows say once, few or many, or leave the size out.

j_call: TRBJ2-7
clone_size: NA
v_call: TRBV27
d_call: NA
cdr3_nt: TGTGCCAGCAGTTACGCAGGGGCGAAATCCTACGAGCAGTACTTC
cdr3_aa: CASSYAGAKSYEQYF

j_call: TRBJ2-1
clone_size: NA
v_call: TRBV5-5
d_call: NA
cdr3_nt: TGTGCCAGCAGCGGCCGGGACCTATACAATGAGCAGTTCTTC
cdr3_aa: CASSGRDLYNEQFF

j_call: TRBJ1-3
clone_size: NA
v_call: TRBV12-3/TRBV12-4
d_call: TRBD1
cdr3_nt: TGTGCCAGCAGTTTGGGCGATAACAGGGGCCCTGGAAACACCATATATTTT
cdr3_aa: CASSLGDNRGPGNTIYF

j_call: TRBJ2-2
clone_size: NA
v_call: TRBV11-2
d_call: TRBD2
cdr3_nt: TGTGCCAGCAGCCTTGGATTTTCTAGCGGGGGGGCTTTCGGGGAGCTGTTTTTT
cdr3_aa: CASSLGFSSGGAFGELFF

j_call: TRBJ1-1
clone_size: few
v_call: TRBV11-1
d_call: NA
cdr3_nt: TGTGCCGCACGGCACGGGTCAGGCTCCGGGACACGGAAGAACACTGAAGCTTTCTTT
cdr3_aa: CAARHGSGSGTRKNTEAFF

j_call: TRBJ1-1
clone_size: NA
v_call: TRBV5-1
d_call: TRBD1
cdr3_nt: TGCGCCAGCAGCTTGTTTCTTCGACAGGGAGGCACTGAAGCTTTCTTT
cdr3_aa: CASSLFLRQGGTEAFF

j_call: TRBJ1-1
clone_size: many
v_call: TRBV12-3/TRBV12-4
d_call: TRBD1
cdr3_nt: TGTGCCAGCAGTGGACAGGGGGCGTACACTGAAGCTTTCTTT
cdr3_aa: CASSGQGAYTEAFF

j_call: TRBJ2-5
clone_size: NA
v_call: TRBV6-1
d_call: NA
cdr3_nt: TGTGCCAGTACGCCTCGGGGAGCCTACCTTCAAGAGACCCAGTACTTC
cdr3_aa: CASTPRGAYLQETQYF

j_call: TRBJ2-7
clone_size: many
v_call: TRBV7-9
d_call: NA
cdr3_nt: TGTGCCAGCAGCGGTACAGCAACCTACGAGCAGTACTTC
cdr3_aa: CASSGTATYEQYF

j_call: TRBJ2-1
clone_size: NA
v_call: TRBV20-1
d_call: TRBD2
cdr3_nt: TGCAGTGCCCCGGGTAGCGGGGCGAGCTCCTACAATGAGCAGTTCTTC
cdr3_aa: CSAPGSGASSYNEQFF

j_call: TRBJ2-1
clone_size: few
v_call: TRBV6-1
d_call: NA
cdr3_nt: TGTGCCAGCAGGGTAGGTGGTTGGCGCAATGAGCAGTTCTTC
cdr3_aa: CASRVGGWRNEQFF

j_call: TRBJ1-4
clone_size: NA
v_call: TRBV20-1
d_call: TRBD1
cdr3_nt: TGCAGTGCTAGACTGTCGGGACAGGTCGGAGAAAAACTGTTTTTT
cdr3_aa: CSARLSGQVGEKLFF

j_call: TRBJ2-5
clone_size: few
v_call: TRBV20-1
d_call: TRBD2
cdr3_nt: TGCAGTGGACTAGCTGCGTACCAAGAGACCCAGTACTTC
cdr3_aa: CSGLAAYQETQYF

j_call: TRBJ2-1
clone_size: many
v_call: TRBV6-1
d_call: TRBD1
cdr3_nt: TGTGCCAGCAGCCCTCGGCCGGGACAGGAAATGGGCGGCTACAATGAGCAGTTCTTC
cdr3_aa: CASSPRPGQEMGGYNEQFF